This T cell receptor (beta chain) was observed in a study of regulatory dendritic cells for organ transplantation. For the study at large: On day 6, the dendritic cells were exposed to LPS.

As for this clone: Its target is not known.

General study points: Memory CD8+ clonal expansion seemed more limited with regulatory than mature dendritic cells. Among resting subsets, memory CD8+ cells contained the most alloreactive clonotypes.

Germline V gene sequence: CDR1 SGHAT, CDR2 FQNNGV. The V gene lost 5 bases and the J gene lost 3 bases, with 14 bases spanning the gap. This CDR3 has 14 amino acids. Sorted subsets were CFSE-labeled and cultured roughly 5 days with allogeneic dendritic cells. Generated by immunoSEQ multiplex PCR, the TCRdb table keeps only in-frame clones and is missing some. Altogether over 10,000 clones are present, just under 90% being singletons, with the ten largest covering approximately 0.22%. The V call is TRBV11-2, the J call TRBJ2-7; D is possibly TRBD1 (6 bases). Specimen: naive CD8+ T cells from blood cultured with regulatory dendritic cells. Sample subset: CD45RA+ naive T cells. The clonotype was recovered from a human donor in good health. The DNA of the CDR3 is TGTGCCAGCAGCCGAGGGGGAGCTAACTACGAGCAGTACTTC. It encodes CASSRGGANYEQYF. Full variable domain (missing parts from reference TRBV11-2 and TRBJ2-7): EAGVAQSPRYKIIEKRQSVAFWCNPISGHATLYWYQQILGQGPKLLIQFQNNGVVDDSQLPKDRFSAERLKGVDSTLKIQPAKLEDSAVYLCASSRGGANYEQYFGPGTRLTVT.